The rows below give T cell receptor beta chains drawn from one sample of a study of cytomegalovirus exposure and HLA in healthy donors. Generated by immunoSEQ multiplex PCR, the TCRdb table keeps only in-frame clones and is missing some. The sample shows 350,000 or so clones, roughly 89% of them seen only once. Sequencing was performed on PBMCs. The receptors derive from a woman between 18 and 30 years old in good health and CMV-seronegative. CDR3s include the opening cysteine and the closing phenylalanine or tryptophan. The D gene is left open where the match is weak. Size values are once, few and many counts, or a class for expanded clones, and some rows have none.

clone size,D gene,V gene,J gene,CDR3 protein,CDR3 DNA
-,-,TRBV7-6,TRBJ2-7,CASSLAETKTYEQYF,TGTGCCAGCAGCTTAGCGGAGACGAAAACCTACGAGCAGTACTTC
-,-,TRBV2,TRBJ1-4,CASSSASTNEKLFF,TGTGCCAGCAGTTCCGCGAGCACTAATGAAAAACTGTTTTTT
once,-,TRBV6-6,TRBJ2-5,CASSPSWGRETQYF,TGTGCCAGCAGCCCTAGCTGGGGTAGAGAGACCCAGTACTTC
-,-,TRBV5-1,TRBJ2-7,CASSRSRTTPEQYF,TGCGCCAGCAGCCGCTCAAGGACTACCCCCGAGCAGTACTTC
-,TRBD2,TRBV27,TRBJ2-7,CASSLWTHSGRYEQYF,TGTGCCAGCAGTTTATGGACCCATAGCGGGAGGTACGAGCAGTACTTC
-,TRBD2,TRBV5-4,TRBJ2-5,CASSPLAGGETQYF,TGTGCCAGCAGCCCCCTGGCGGGGGGGGAGACCCAGTACTTC
-,-,TRBV9,TRBJ1-1,CASSRRTDTEAFF,TGTGCCAGCAGCAGAAGGACAGACACTGAAGCTTTCTTT
-,TRBD1,TRBV30,TRBJ1-1,CAWSEGAAEAFF,TGTGCCTGGAGTGAGGGGGCGGCTGAAGCTTTCTTT
-,TRBD1,TRBV7-9,TRBJ2-2,CASRPRQGGTGELFF,TGTGCCAGCAGACCCCGACAGGGGGGGACCGGGGAGCTGTTTTTT
-,-,TRBV9,TRBJ2-3,CASSVRGTDTQYF,TGTGCCAGCAGCGTTCGTGGCACAGATACGCAGTATTTT
few,-,TRBV4-1,TRBJ2-7,CASSPGTRYEQYF,TGCGCCAGCAGCCCCGGGACTCGGTACGAGCAGTACTTC
-,-,TRBV7-6,TRBJ2-7,CASSLGSRGPLGDEQYF,TGTGCCAGCAGCTTAGGGAGTCGGGGTCCCCTCGGCGACGAGCAGTACTTC
once,TRBD2,TRBV9,TRBJ2-7,CASSVGSAGGYEQYF,TGTGCCAGCAGCGTAGGATCAGCGGGAGGCTACGAGCAGTACTTC
few,TRBD1,TRBV28,TRBJ1-5,CASRVQGARDQPQHF,TGTGCCAGCAGGGTACAGGGGGCGCGGGATCAGCCCCAGCATTTT
-,-,TRBV29-1,TRBJ1-2,CSFTSSNYGYTF,TGCAGTTTTACTTCCTCTAACTATGGCTACACCTTC
-,-,TRBV7-2,TRBJ2-7,CASSLAPGEQYF,TGTGCCAGCAGCTTAGCCCCGGGCGAGCAGTACTTC
-,-,TRBV6-1,TRBJ2-1,CASSEAEVAAYNEQFF,TGTGCCAGCAGTGAAGCTGAGGTAGCGGCCTACAATGAGCAGTTCTTC
-,TRBD1,TRBV28,TRBJ2-7,CASSNRQGFYEQYF,TGTGCCAGCAGTAACCGACAGGGGTTCTACGAGCAGTACTTC
-,TRBD1,TRBV9,TRBJ1-3,CASSYTGGGGNTIYF,TGTGCCAGCAGTTATACAGGGGGCGGTGGAAACACCATATATTTT
-,-,TRBV6-5,TRBJ1-2,CASSRTDNYGYTF,TGTGCCAGCAGTCGGACAGATAACTATGGCTACACCTTC
-,-,TRBV19,TRBJ2-7,CASSIVPGANEQYF,TGTGCCAGTAGTATAGTTCCAGGGGCTAACGAGCAGTACTTC
-,TRBD1,TRBV27,TRBJ1-2,CASSPSRGQVPLGYTF,TGTGCCAGCAGTCCTTCTCGGGGACAGGTCCCCTTAGGCTACACCTTC
-,-,TRBV4-1,TRBJ2-7,CASSPQDNQGYEQYF,TGCGCCAGCAGCCCCCAAGATAACCAGGGCTACGAGCAGTACTTC
-,TRBD2,TRBV11-1,TRBJ2-7,CASSLGLAGVYEQYF,TGTGCCAGCAGCTTAGGACTAGCGGGAGTCTACGAGCAGTACTTC
-,-,TRBV6-5,TRBJ1-2,CASSRLSGGDYGYTF,TGTGCCAGCAGTCGACTTAGCGGGGGCGACTATGGCTACACCTTC
-,TRBD1,TRBV10-3,TRBJ2-7,CAIAADRATEQYF,TGTGCCATCGCCGCGGACAGGGCGACAGAGCAGTACTTC
-,TRBD1,TRBV6-5,TRBJ1-2,CASSPWTGGNYGYTF,TGTGCCAGCAGTCCCTGGACAGGGGGCAACTATGGCTACACCTTC
-,-,TRBV6-5,TRBJ1-1,CASSYRGGMYTEAFF,TGTGCCAGCAGTTACAGGGGAGGAATGTACACTGAAGCTTTCTTT
-,TRBD2,TRBV19,TRBJ2-5,CASTSGGSGEETQYF,TGTGCCAGTACCTCCGGGGGGTCTGGGGAAGAGACCCAGTACTTC
-,TRBD1,TRBV27,TRBJ2-1,CASSSPTGGSYNEQFF,TGTGCCAGCAGTTCGCCGACAGGGGGCTCCTACAATGAGCAGTTCTTC
-,-,TRBV7-9,TRBJ2-7,CASSLDSAGEQYF,TGTGCCAGCAGCTTAGATAGCGCGGGCGAGCAGTACTTC
-,TRBD2,TRBV4-3,TRBJ2-3,CASSQAERERGDTQYF,TGCGCCAGCAGCCAGGCTGAGCGGGAGAGGGGAGATACGCAGTATTTT
-,TRBD2,TRBV5-1,TRBJ2-7,CASSLVSGSFYEQYF,TGCGCCAGCAGCTTGGTTAGCGGGAGTTTCTACGAGCAGTACTTC
-,TRBD1,TRBV19,TRBJ1-5,CATLDRWGNQPQHF,TGTGCCACCTTGGACAGGTGGGGCAATCAGCCCCAGCATTTT
-,TRBD1,TRBV7-2,TRBJ2-4,CASSPTGTGEGYIQYF,TGTGCCAGCAGCCCCACGGGCACAGGGGAAGGGTACATTCAGTACTTC
-,TRBD2,TRBV5-6,TRBJ2-7,CASSSQGGSEQYF,TGTGCCAGCAGCTCGCAGGGAGGGTCCGAGCAGTACTTC
-,TRBD1,TRBV5-1,TRBJ1-1,CASSLGQGREAFF,TGCGCCAGCAGCCTCGGACAGGGGCGAGAAGCTTTCTTT
-,TRBD1,TRBV5-1,TRBJ2-3,CASGRPGQGFDTQYF,TGCGCCAGCGGTCGCCCGGGACAGGGGTTTGATACGCAGTATTTT
-,TRBD2,TRBV11-2,TRBJ2-7,CASSPSGLAGFSYEQYF,TGTGCCAGCAGCCCTTCGGGATTAGCGGGATTCTCCTACGAGCAGTACTTC
once,-,TRBV12-2,TRBJ1-2,CASRLERGWSYGYTF,TGTGCAAGTCGCTTAGAACGCGGTTGGAGCTATGGCTACACCTTC
-,TRBD1,TRBV15,TRBJ2-2,CATSRVRQGGAGELFF,TGTGCCACCAGCAGAGTGCGACAGGGTGGGGCCGGGGAGCTGTTTTTT
once,-,TRBV6-6,TRBJ2-3,CASSYSGSGSDTQYF,TGTGCCAGCAGTTACTCAGGGTCGGGGTCAGATACGCAGTATTTT
-,-,TRBV7-9,TRBJ2-7,CASSGGEQYF,TGTGCCAGCAGCGGGGGGGAGCAGTACTTC
-,-,TRBV7-3,TRBJ1-2,CASSADSLGYGYTF,TGTGCCAGCAGCGCGGACAGCCTCGGCTATGGCTACACCTTC
-,TRBD1,TRBV11-3,TRBJ1-1,CASSLARDRNTEAFF,TGTGCCAGCAGCTTAGCCCGGGACAGGAACACTGAAGCTTTCTTT
once,TRBD1,TRBV7-2,TRBJ1-5,CASSFIPRGRADQPQHF,TGTGCCAGCAGCTTCATTCCCAGGGGGCGGGCGGATCAGCCCCAGCATTTT
-,TRBD2,TRBV15,TRBJ2-7,CATSSRSGAYYEQYF,TGTGCCACCAGCAGCAGGAGCGGGGCCTACTACGAGCAGTACTTC
-,-,TRBV27,TRBJ2-1,CASSLSLAYEQFF,TGTGCCAGCAGTTTATCGCTAGCGTATGAGCAGTTCTTC
few,TRBD2,TRBV18,TRBJ2-1,CASSPGTSADNEQFF,TGTGCCAGCTCACCAGGGACTAGTGCGGACAATGAGCAGTTCTTC
-,-,TRBV6-5,TRBJ2-7,CASRRAGEIYEQYF,TGTGCCAGCAGAAGGGCAGGGGAAATCTACGAGCAGTACTTC
-,TRBD2,TRBV28,TRBJ2-1,CASTEVGLAGEYNEQFF,TGTGCCAGCACGGAGGTGGGGCTAGCGGGAGAGTACAATGAGCAGTTCTTC
-,-,TRBV7-8,TRBJ2-6,CASSPRPGRYGANVLTF,TGTGCCAGCAGCCCGCGACCGGGGAGATATGGGGCCAACGTCCTGACTTTC
-,TRBD1,TRBV18,TRBJ1-2,CASSTPGGGENYGYTF,TGTGCCAGCTCCACACCGGGAGGGGGCGAAAACTATGGCTACACCTTC
-,TRBD2,TRBV9,TRBJ2-3,CASSSRAGGSTDTQYF,TGTGCCAGCAGCTCCCGAGCGGGAGGGAGCACAGATACGCAGTATTTT
-,TRBD1,TRBV11-2,TRBJ2-7,CASSLTDRGYEQYF,TGTGCCAGCAGCTTAACTGACAGGGGCTACGAGCAGTACTTC
-,-,TRBV4-1,TRBJ1-5,CASSQPTAGKPQHF,TGCGCCAGCAGCCAACCGACGGCAGGTAAGCCCCAGCATTTT
-,TRBD2,TRBV7-3,TRBJ2-5,CASSSGLAETQYF,TGTGCCAGCAGCTCCGGACTAGCAGAGACCCAGTACTTC
-,-,TRBV5-6,TRBJ1-4,CASSDGGSVANEKLFF,TGTGCCAGCAGCGATGGCGGGTCTGTAGCTAATGAAAAACTGTTTTTT
-,-,TRBV15,TRBJ2-6,CATSRDEWGDGANVLTF,TGTGCCACCAGCAGAGACGAGTGGGGGGACGGGGCCAACGTCCTGACTTTC
-,TRBD1,TRBV29-1,TRBJ2-5,CSVDRGKETQYF,TGCAGCGTAGACAGGGGAAAAGAGACCCAGTACTTC